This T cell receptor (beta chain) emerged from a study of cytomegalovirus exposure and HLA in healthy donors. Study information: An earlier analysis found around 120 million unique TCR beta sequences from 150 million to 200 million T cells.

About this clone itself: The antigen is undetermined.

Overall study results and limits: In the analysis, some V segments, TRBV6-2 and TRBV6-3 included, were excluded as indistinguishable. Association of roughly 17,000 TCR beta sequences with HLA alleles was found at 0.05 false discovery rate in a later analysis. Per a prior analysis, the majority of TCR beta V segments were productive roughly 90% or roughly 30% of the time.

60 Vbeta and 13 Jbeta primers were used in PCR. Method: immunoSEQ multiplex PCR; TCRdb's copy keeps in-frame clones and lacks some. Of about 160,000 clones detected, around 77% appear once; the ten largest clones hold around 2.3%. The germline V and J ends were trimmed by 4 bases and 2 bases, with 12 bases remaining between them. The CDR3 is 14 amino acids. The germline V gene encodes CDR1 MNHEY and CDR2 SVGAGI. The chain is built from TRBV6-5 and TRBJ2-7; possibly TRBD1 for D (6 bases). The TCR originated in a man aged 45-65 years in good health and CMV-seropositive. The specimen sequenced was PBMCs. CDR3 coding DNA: TGTGCCAGCAGTTTGGAGACAGGCCCCTACGAGCAGTACTTC. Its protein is CASSLETGPYEQYF.